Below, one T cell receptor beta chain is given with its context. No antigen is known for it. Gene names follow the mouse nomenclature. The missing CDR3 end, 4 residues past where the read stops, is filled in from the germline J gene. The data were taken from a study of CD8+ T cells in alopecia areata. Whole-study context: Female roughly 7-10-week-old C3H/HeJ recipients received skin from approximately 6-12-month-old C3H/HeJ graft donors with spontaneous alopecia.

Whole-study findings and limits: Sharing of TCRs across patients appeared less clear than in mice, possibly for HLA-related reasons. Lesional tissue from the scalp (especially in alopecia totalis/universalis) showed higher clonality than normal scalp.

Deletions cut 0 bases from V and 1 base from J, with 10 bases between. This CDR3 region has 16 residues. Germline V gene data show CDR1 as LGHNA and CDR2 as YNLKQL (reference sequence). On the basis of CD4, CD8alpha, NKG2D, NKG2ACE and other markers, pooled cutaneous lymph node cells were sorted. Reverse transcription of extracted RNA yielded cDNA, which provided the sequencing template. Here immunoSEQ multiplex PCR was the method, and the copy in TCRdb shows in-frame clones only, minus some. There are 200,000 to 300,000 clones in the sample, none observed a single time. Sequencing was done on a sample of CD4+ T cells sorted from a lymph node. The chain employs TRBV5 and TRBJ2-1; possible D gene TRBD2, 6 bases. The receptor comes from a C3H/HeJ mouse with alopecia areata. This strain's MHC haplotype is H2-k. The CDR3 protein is CASSQEGTSNYAEQFF. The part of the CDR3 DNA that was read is TGTGCCAGCAGCCAAGAAGGGACTTCGAACTATGCT.